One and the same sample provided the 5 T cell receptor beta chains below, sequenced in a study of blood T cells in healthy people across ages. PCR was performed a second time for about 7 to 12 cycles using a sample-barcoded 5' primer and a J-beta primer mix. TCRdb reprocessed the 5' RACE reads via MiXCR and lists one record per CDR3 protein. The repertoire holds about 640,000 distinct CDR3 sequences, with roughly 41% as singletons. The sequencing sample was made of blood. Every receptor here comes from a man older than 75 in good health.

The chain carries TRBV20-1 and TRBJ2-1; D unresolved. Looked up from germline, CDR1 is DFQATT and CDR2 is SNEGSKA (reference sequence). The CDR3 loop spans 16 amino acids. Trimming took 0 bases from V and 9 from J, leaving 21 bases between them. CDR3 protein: CSARDRSARVQGEQFF. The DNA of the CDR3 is TGCAGTGCTAGAGATCGGTCGGCACGGGTACAAGGTGAGCAGTTCTTC.

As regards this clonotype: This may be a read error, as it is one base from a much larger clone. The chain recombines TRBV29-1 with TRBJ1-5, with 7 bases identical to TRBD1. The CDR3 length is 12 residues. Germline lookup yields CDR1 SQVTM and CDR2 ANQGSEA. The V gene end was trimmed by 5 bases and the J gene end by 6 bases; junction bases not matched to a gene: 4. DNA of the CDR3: TGCAGCGTTATATCAGGGGGTCAGCCCCAGCATTTT. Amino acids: CSVISGGQPQHF.

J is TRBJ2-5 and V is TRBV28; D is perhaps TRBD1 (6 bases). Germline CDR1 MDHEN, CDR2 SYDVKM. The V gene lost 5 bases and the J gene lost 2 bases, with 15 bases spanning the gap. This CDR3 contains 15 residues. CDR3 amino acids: CASSLPGQLQETQYF. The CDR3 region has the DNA TGTGCCAGCAGTCTCCCCGGACAGCTGCAAGAGACCCAGTACTTC.

The CDR3 DNA reads TGCGCCAGCAGCCCCTTTTACCTGAGCTCCTACAATGAGCAGTTCTTC. It codes for CASSPFYLSSYNEQFF. This chain links TRBV4-1 with TRBJ2-1; D call uncertain. The CDR3 is 16 amino acids. Trimming cost V 4 bases and J 0 bases, with 13 bases left between them. Germline values: CDR1 MGHRA, CDR2 YSYEKL.

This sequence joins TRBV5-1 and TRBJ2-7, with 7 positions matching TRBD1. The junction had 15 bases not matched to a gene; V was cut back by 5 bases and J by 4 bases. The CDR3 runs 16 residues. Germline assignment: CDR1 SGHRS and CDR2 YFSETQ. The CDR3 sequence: CASRRQTGDVPYEQYF. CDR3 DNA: TGCGCCAGCAGAAGGCAAACAGGGGACGTACCATACGAGCAGTACTTC.